What follows are 27 T cell receptor beta chains derived from one specimen sequenced in a study of cytomegalovirus exposure and HLA in healthy donors. The PCR used 60 Vbeta and 13 Jbeta primers. Assay used: immunoSEQ multiplex PCR; TCRdb lists only in-frame clones, some missing. Of about 160,000 clones listed, around four fifths are singletons. The sequenced material came from PBMCs. These receptor sequences come from a woman aged 25 to 39 in good health and CMV-seronegative.

This chain links TRBV19 with TRBJ2-2; D might be TRBD2 (6 bases). Germline V lookup: CDR1 LNHDA, CDR2 SQIVND (reference sequence). The V gene lost 1 base and the J gene lost 0 bases, with 9 bases spanning the gap. The CDR3 contains 16 residues. The CDR3: CASSIGGTSNTGELFF. CDR3 in DNA: TGTGCCAGTAGTATAGGCGGGACGTCGAACACCGGGGAGCTGTTTTTT.

The chain is built from TRBV6-5 and TRBJ2-2, with D maybe TRBD2 (6 bases). The germline V and J ends were trimmed by 8 bases and 7 bases, with 8 bases remaining between them. This CDR3 is 11 amino acids long. The germline CDR1 and CDR2 sequences are MNHEY and SVGAGI. The CDR3 DNA sequence: TGTGCCAGCCGGGGGATCGGGGAGCTGTTTTTT. Protein product: CASRGIGELFF.

The chain combines TRBV27 with TRBJ2-7, with 12 bases that match TRBD1. Germline trimming cut 5 bases from V and 4 bases from J; bases unmatched to any gene: 12. Germline CDR1 and CDR2: MNHEY and SMNVEV (reference sequence). This CDR3 spans 17 amino acids. The CDR3 region has the DNA TGTGCCAGCAGTCGTGGGACAGGGGGCAATACGGGTTACGAGCAGTACTTC. Protein product: CASSRGTGGNTGYEQYF.

This clone was detected once. The chain has TRBV19 and TRBJ1-4, with 7 nucleotides matching TRBD1. The CDR3 totals 15 residues. Germline CDR1 and CDR2: LNHDA and SQIVND (reference sequence). The trim removed 6 bases at V and 6 bases at J, leaving 10 bases unmatched. The CDR3 DNA sequence: TGTGCCAGTAGGAGGGACAGAGTAGGGGATGAAAAACTGTTTTTT. Residues: CASRRDRVGDEKLFF. Filled out from reference TRBV19 and TRBJ1-4, the complete variable domain reads DGGITQSPKYLFRKEGQNVTLSCEQNLNHDAMYWYRQDPGQGLRLIYYSQIVNDFQKGDIAEGYSVSREKKESFPLTVTSAQKNPTAFYLCASRRDRVGDEKLFFGSGTQLSVL.

The genes are TRBV5-1 and TRBJ2-5, with 13 positions matching TRBD2. The CDR3 is 16 residues long. Germline loops: CDR1 SGHRS, CDR2 YFSETQ. Trimming cost V 2 bases and J 3 bases; bases outside gene matches: 4. The CDR3 DNA reads as TGCGCCAGCAGCTTCTTCACTAGCGGGGGGGAAGAGACCCAGTACTTC. As protein: CASSFFTSGGEETQYF.

The rearrangement links TRBV5-8 to TRBJ1-2; tentatively, D is TRBD1 (6 bases). V was cut by 4 bases and J by 6 bases, with 25 bases left in between. From germline, CDR1 is SGHTS and CDR2 YDEGEE. The CDR3 contains 17 residues. The CDR3 reads CASSAVTQGSPSDGYTF. CDR3 coding DNA: TGTGCCAGCAGCGCCGTAACTCAGGGGAGCCCCAGCGATGGCTACACCTTC.

This chain links TRBV5-4 with TRBJ1-4; no firm D call. Germline CDR1 and CDR2: SGHNT and YYREEE (reference sequence). V lost 0 bases, J lost 5 bases, and 17 bases lay in between. The CDR3 extends over 17 amino acids. The CDR3 reads CASSLGPGRPSNEKLFF. The CDR3 nucleotides read TGTGCCAGCAGCTTGGGGCCTGGGAGGCCTTCGAATGAAAAACTGTTTTTT. The complete variable domain, with remaining parts taken from reference TRBV5-4 and TRBJ1-4, reads ETGVTQSPTHLIKTRGQQVTLRCSSQSGHNTVSWYQQALGQGPQFIFQYYREEENGRGNFPPRFSGLQFPNYSSELNVNALELDDSALYLCASSLGPGRPSNEKLFFGSGTQLSVL.

The chain combines TRBV28 with TRBJ2-7; 7 nucleotides line up with TRBD1. V was clipped by 6 bases and J by 4 bases; unmatched bases: 9. Germline V gives CDR1 MDHEN, CDR2 SYDVKM. The CDR3 consists of 14 residues. DNA of the CDR3: TGTGCCAGCAGCCCGGGACAGAATTTGTACGAGCAGTACTTC. This gives the protein CASSPGQNLYEQYF.

The rearrangement joins TRBV7-2 to TRBJ2-7; D unresolved. Germline assignment: CDR1 SGHTA and CDR2 FQGNSA. The CDR3 runs 15 residues. The V gene lost 1 base and the J gene lost 1 base, with 11 bases spanning the gap. The CDR3 region is CASSLVQPGSYEQYF. The CDR3, as DNA: TGTGCCAGCAGCTTAGTTCAGCCCGGGTCCTACGAGCAGTACTTC.

The count of this clone is one. The chain employs TRBV7-6 and TRBJ1-1; D gene ambiguous. The CDR3 is 14 residues long. Per the germline V gene, CDR1 is SGHVS and CDR2 is FNYEAQ. V shed 5 bases and J shed 0 bases, with 10 bases lying between them. Here the CDR3 DNA reads TGTGCCAGCAGCCCTTGGGCATTGAACACTGAAGCTTTCTTT. Its translation is CASSPWALNTEAFF.

The chain is built from TRBV10-3 and TRBJ2-7; TRBD2 aligns across 7 bases. The V and J ends lost 7 bases and 4 bases, in that order; junction bases with no gene match: 10. This CDR3 region has 14 residues. Germline assignment: CDR1 ENHRY and CDR2 SYGVKD. This chain's CDR3 is CAITPGLFTYEQYF. DNA for the CDR3: TGTGCCATCACCCCGGGACTATTTACATACGAGCAGTACTTC.

V and J are TRBV5-1 and TRBJ1-2, with D uncertain. In germline, CDR1 is SGHRS, CDR2 YFSETQ. Trimming removed 2 bases from V and 6 bases from J, with 11 bases in between. The CDR3 has 13 residues. CDR3 in amino acids: CASSFEGANGYTF. DNA of the CDR3: TGCGCCAGCAGCTTCGAAGGAGCGAATGGCTACACCTTC.

This clone was picked up a small number of times. The genes are TRBV5-1 and TRBJ2-1; 8 positions agree with TRBD2. J was trimmed by 9 bases and V by 6 bases; bases with no gene match: 11. The length of the CDR3 is 14 residues. Germline CDR1 and CDR2: SGHRS and YFSETQ. CDR3 coding DNA: TGCGCCAGCAACCCAGGACTAGCATCGGGTGAGCAGTTCTTC. Residues: CASNPGLASGEQFF.

The chain links TRBV5-1 to TRBJ1-2; D unresolved. Germline lookup yields CDR1 SGHRS and CDR2 YFSETQ. The V end was cut by 3 bases, the J end by 3 bases, with 6 bases between. There are 12 residues in the CDR3. The CDR3 is CASSSDYYGYTF. The CDR3 region has the DNA TGCGCCAGCAGCTCTGACTACTATGGCTACACCTTC.

The genes are TRBV28 and TRBJ2-2, with TRBD2 matching 9 bases. Germline V lookup: CDR1 MDHEN, CDR2 SYDVKM. Trimming at V came to 8 bases and at J to 5 bases, leaving 21 bases not matched to a gene. The CDR3 contains 19 residues. This CDR3 is CASELPRRLGTSKTGELFF. The CDR3 coding sequence is TGTGCCAGCGAACTACCTAGGAGACTTGGGACTAGCAAAACCGGGGAGCTGTTTTTT.

The rearrangement uses TRBV27 and TRBJ2-4, with D tentatively TRBD2 (6 bases). Deletions cut 4 bases from V and 3 bases from J, with 13 bases between. The V gene's germline CDR1 is MNHEY and CDR2 SMNVEV (reference sequence). This CDR3 contains 15 residues. The CDR3 region is CASSSPLGGKNIQYF. The CDR3 nucleotides read TGTGCCAGCAGTTCACCCTTGGGAGGCAAAAACATTCAGTACTTC.

The V gene is TRBV18, the J gene TRBJ2-2; D is unresolved. Trimming shortened V by 6 bases and J by 3 bases, and 11 bases separated the two germline ends. This CDR3 comprises 14 residues. Germline CDR1 is KGHSH and CDR2 is LQKENI. The CDR3: CASSSNQDTGELFF. Here the CDR3 DNA reads TGTGCCAGCTCCTCAAATCAGGACACCGGGGAGCTGTTTTTT.

The chain has TRBV7-9 and TRBJ1-5; D is ambiguous. Germline V gene sequence: CDR1 SEHNR, CDR2 FQNEAQ (reference sequence). This CDR3 is built from 13 residues. V was shortened by 1 base and J by 4 bases, with 5 bases between the two germline ends. The CDR3 DNA reads as TGTGCCAGCAGCTTAGACGGGAATCAGCCCCAGCATTTT. Translating it yields CASSLDGNQPQHF.

This sequence joins TRBV5-1 and TRBJ2-3, with D hard to call. The CDR3 runs to 14 residues. V lost 5 bases, J lost 1 base, and 11 bases lay in between. The V gene's germline CDR1 is SGHRS and CDR2 YFSETQ. The CDR3 sequence is CASSLARGTDTQYF. For the CDR3, the DNA is TGCGCCAGCAGTCTTGCCCGGGGCACAGATACGCAGTATTTT.

Turning to this clone: The sample contains more than one DNA sequence encoding this CDR3. The chain employs TRBV7-2 and TRBJ2-5, with TRBD1 as a possible D gene (6 bases). Trimming removed 3 bases at V and 0 bases at J, with 8 bases between. CDR1 and CDR2 (germline): SGHTA, FQGNSA. The CDR3 consists of 14 residues. The CDR3 is CASSFDRYQETQYF. The DNA of the CDR3 is TGTGCCAGCAGCTTTGACAGGTACCAAGAGACCCAGTACTTC.

This clone came up once. The chain combines TRBV18 with TRBJ1-2; no firm D call. Trimming took 6 bases from V and 3 from J, leaving 14 bases between them. This CDR3 is built from 14 residues. Germline lookup yields CDR1 KGHSH and CDR2 LQKENI. The CDR3 spells CASSRATGHYGYTF. CDR3 nucleotide sequence: TGTGCCAGCTCGAGGGCCACGGGCCACTATGGCTACACCTTC. Using reference TRBV18 and TRBJ1-2 for the parts outside the CDR3, the full variable domain is NAGVMQNPRHLVRRRGQEARLRCSPMKGHSHVYWYRQLPEEGLKFMVYLQKENIIDESGMPKERFSAEFPKEGPSILRIQQVVRGDSAAYFCASSRATGHYGYTFGSGTRLTVV.

This chain uses TRBV5-5 with TRBJ1-2; 9 positions agree with TRBD1. CDR3 length: 17 residues. Germline CDR1 is SGHKS and CDR2 is YYEKEE (reference sequence). The V segment lost 2 bases and the J segment 4 bases; nucleotides outside the gene matches: 12. This CDR3 is CASSLQGAHTQTYGYTF. CDR3 nucleotides: TGTGCCAGCAGCTTACAGGGGGCCCATACCCAAACCTATGGCTACACCTTC.

The chain joins TRBV18 to TRBJ1-1, with D uncertain. The CDR3 spans 14 residues. The V end lost 3 bases, the J end lost 2 bases, and 10 bases lay between the germline ends. Germline V lookup: CDR1 KGHSH, CDR2 LQKENI. The DNA for the CDR3 is TGTGCCAGCTCACCGAACGGAGCAAACACTGAAGCTTTCTTT. This gives the protein CASSPNGANTEAFF.

The chain recombines TRBV19 with TRBJ2-1; 7 bases are a match to TRBD2. This CDR3 has 17 residues. CDR1 and CDR2 (germline): LNHDA, SQIVND (reference sequence). The junction had 9 bases not matched to a gene; V was cut back by 4 bases and J by 0 bases. The CDR3 loop reads CASSTPTSLGSYNEQFF. DNA of the CDR3: TGTGCCAGTAGTACTCCGACTAGCTTAGGCTCCTACAATGAGCAGTTCTTC.

The chain is built from TRBV7-3 and TRBJ1-1; no clear D. The CDR3 is 13 amino acids. Germline CDR1 SGHTA, CDR2 FQGTGA. Trimming took off 8 bases at V and 1 base at J, with 11 bases between the two ends. The CDR3 bases are TGTGCCAGCGGCGGGTCATCGAACACTGAAGCTTTCTTT. It specifies CASGGSSNTEAFF.

The chain combines TRBV15 with TRBJ1-1; 8 bases line up with TRBD1. Germline CDR1 reads LNHNV; CDR2 reads YYDKDF (reference sequence). This CDR3 region has 13 residues. J gave up 6 bases and V 3 bases, and 3 bases lay outside the gene matches. CDR3 loop: CATSRRTGSEAFF. Here the CDR3 DNA reads TGTGCCACCAGCAGGCGGACAGGGTCTGAAGCTTTCTTT. The variable domain in full, completed from reference TRBV15 and TRBJ1-1, reads DAMVIQNPRYQVTQFGKPVTLSCSQTLNHNVMYWYQQKSSQAPKLLFHYYDKDFNNEADTPDNFQSRRPNTSFCFLDIRSPGLGDTAMYLCATSRRTGSEAFFGQGTRLTVV.

In regard to this clone: Distinct nucleotide sequences in the sample also encode this CDR3. The chain recombines TRBV7-9 with TRBJ1-1; 7 bases fit TRBD1. The germline CDR1 and CDR2 sequences are SEHNR and FQNEAQ (reference sequence). V lost 5 bases, J lost 0 bases, and 6 bases stayed unmatched. The CDR3 has 15 amino acids. CDR3 in DNA: TGTGCCAGCAGCCCTCGACAGGGCGTGAACACTGAAGCTTTCTTT. Its protein product is CASSPRQGVNTEAFF. Drawing the rest from reference TRBV7-9 and TRBJ1-1, the complete variable domain is DTGVSQNPRHKITKRGQNVTFRCDPISEHNRLYWYRQTLGQGPEFLTYFQNEAQLEKSRLLSDRFSAERPKGSFSTLEIQRTEQGDSAMYLCASSPRQGVNTEAFFGQGTRLTVV.